This is a list of T cell receptor beta chains from one sample in a study of technical replicates of blood from several donors. Here immunoSEQ multiplex PCR was the method, and the copy in TCRdb shows in-frame clones only, minus some. The sample carries approximately 69,000 clones, approximately 88% recorded once. Sequenced sample: PBMCs. These receptors all come from a human donor in good health. Some clones in this sample may be carry-over from other donors' samples. Each CDR3 is given with its conserved first and last residue. Each record gives: J gene, D gene, V gene, clone size, CDR3 DNA, CDR3 protein. The D gene is left open where the match is weak. Size is stated for part of the rows, as once, few or many counts, or as a class when the clone is expanded.

J gene: TRBJ2-5
D gene: -
V gene: TRBV5-8
clone size: -
CDR3 DNA: TGTGCCAGCAGCTTGGCCTCGGAGACCCAGTACTTC
CDR3 protein: CASSLASETQYF

J gene: TRBJ1-6
D gene: -
V gene: TRBV5-4
clone size: -
CDR3 DNA: TGTGCCAGCAGCTTGTATGGGACAATCCCGACACCCCTCCACTTT
CDR3 protein: CASSLYGTIPTPLHF

J gene: TRBJ2-3
D gene: -
V gene: TRBV7-2
clone size: once
CDR3 DNA: TGTGCCAGCAGTGAGGGCAGAACAGATACGCAGTATTTT
CDR3 protein: CASSEGRTDTQYF

J gene: TRBJ2-3
D gene: TRBD2
V gene: TRBV4-3
clone size: -
CDR3 DNA: TGCGCCAGCAGCCCCCAAGCGGGAGATCCAGATACGCAGTATTTT
CDR3 protein: CASSPQAGDPDTQYF

J gene: TRBJ2-5
D gene: TRBD1
V gene: TRBV2
clone size: -
CDR3 DNA: TGTGCCAGCAGTAAGGACAGGAACCTATCGGAGACCCAGTACTTC
CDR3 protein: CASSKDRNLSETQYF

J gene: TRBJ1-2
D gene: TRBD1
V gene: TRBV6-5
clone size: -
CDR3 DNA: TGTGCCAGCAGTCGACAAGGACAGGCTAACTATGGCTACACCTTC
CDR3 protein: CASSRQGQANYGYTF

J gene: TRBJ2-1
D gene: TRBD1
V gene: TRBV11-2
clone size: -
CDR3 DNA: TGTGCCAGCAGCTTAGTTCCAGGGGGAAATGAGCAGTTCTTC
CDR3 protein: CASSLVPGGNEQFF

J gene: TRBJ1-2
D gene: TRBD1
V gene: TRBV7-8
clone size: -
CDR3 DNA: TGTGCCAGCAGCTTAGCGTTGACAGGGGACTATGGCTACACCTTC
CDR3 protein: CASSLALTGDYGYTF

J gene: TRBJ2-5
D gene: -
V gene: TRBV10-3
clone size: -
CDR3 DNA: TGTGCCATCAGTGAGTCTACTGTGCAGACCCAGTACTTC
CDR3 protein: CAISESTVQTQYF

J gene: TRBJ2-1
D gene: TRBD2
V gene: TRBV19
clone size: -
CDR3 DNA: TGTGCCAGTAGCAGCGGGGGGTCGATCTACAATGAGCAGTTCTTC
CDR3 protein: CASSSGGSIYNEQFF

J gene: TRBJ1-2
D gene: TRBD1
V gene: TRBV6-1
clone size: few
CDR3 DNA: TGTGCCAGCAGTTCCGGGACAGGGGATAACTATGGCTACACCTTC
CDR3 protein: CASSSGTGDNYGYTF

J gene: TRBJ2-7
D gene: -
V gene: TRBV6-5
clone size: -
CDR3 DNA: TGTGCCAGCAGTACGGACAGCCACTACGAGCAGTACTTC
CDR3 protein: CASSTDSHYEQYF

J gene: TRBJ2-7
D gene: -
V gene: TRBV30
clone size: -
CDR3 DNA: TGTGCCTGGAGGGACAAGGGGAACTACGAGCAGTACTTC
CDR3 protein: CAWRDKGNYEQYF

J gene: TRBJ2-7
D gene: -
V gene: TRBV11-1
clone size: -
CDR3 DNA: TGTGCCATAGACCAGGGCCCGCCCGGCTCCTACGAGCAGTACTTC
CDR3 protein: CAIDQGPPGSYEQYF

J gene: TRBJ2-5
D gene: TRBD1
V gene: TRBV7-9
clone size: -
CDR3 DNA: TGTGCCAGCAGCGGACAGGGGGGACAGACCCAGTACTTC
CDR3 protein: CASSGQGGQTQYF

J gene: TRBJ2-3
D gene: -
V gene: TRBV6-5
clone size: -
CDR3 DNA: TGTGCCAGCAGTCCCTACACAGATACGCAGTATTTT
CDR3 protein: CASSPYTDTQYF

J gene: TRBJ1-2
D gene: -
V gene: TRBV19
clone size: once
CDR3 DNA: TGTGCCAGTAGTATAGATCGCGGTGGCTACACCTTC
CDR3 protein: CASSIDRGGYTF

J gene: TRBJ1-1
D gene: -
V gene: TRBV2
clone size: -
CDR3 DNA: TGTGCCAGCAGTCCGACATGGAACACTGAAGCTTTCTTT
CDR3 protein: CASSPTWNTEAFF

J gene: TRBJ1-2
D gene: -
V gene: TRBV5-4
clone size: -
CDR3 DNA: TGTGCCAGCAGCTTGGCCGCAGATGGGGGGGGCTATGGCTACACCTTC
CDR3 protein: CASSLAADGGGYGYTF

J gene: TRBJ1-2
D gene: TRBD1
V gene: TRBV6-5
clone size: -
CDR3 DNA: TGTGCCAGCAGTTACGGGGACAGGGGTGGTGGCTACACCTTC
CDR3 protein: CASSYGDRGGGYTF

J gene: TRBJ2-7
D gene: -
V gene: TRBV11-1
clone size: -
CDR3 DNA: TGTGCCAGCAGCAATCGGGGTTTGGGGGAGCAGTACTTC
CDR3 protein: CASSNRGLGEQYF

J gene: TRBJ2-1
D gene: TRBD2
V gene: TRBV4-2
clone size: -
CDR3 DNA: TGTGCCAGCAGCCACCTCACTAGCGGGAAAGACAATGAGCAGTTCTTC
CDR3 protein: CASSHLTSGKDNEQFF

J gene: TRBJ1-1
D gene: TRBD1
V gene: TRBV5-4
clone size: -
CDR3 DNA: TGTGCCAGCAGCCGGGACAGGGGGCGGCCTGAAGCTTTCTTT
CDR3 protein: CASSRDRGRPEAFF

J gene: TRBJ1-1
D gene: TRBD1
V gene: TRBV13
clone size: once
CDR3 DNA: TGTGCCAGCAGCGCACCGGGACAGGGGGCATCAAACACTGAAGCTTTCTTT
CDR3 protein: CASSAPGQGASNTEAFF

J gene: TRBJ2-1
D gene: -
V gene: TRBV6-6
clone size: -
CDR3 DNA: TGTGCCAGCACCCACAACCGGGGTATTTACAATGAGCAGTTCTTC
CDR3 protein: CASTHNRGIYNEQFF

J gene: TRBJ2-3
D gene: -
V gene: TRBV18
clone size: once
CDR3 DNA: TGTGCCAGCTGGACGACGACTCCCAAGGGGGATACGCAGTATTTT
CDR3 protein: CASWTTTPKGDTQYF

J gene: TRBJ2-6
D gene: -
V gene: TRBV25-1
clone size: -
CDR3 DNA: TGTGCCAGCAGTGCATTCAGGACTGATGGGGCCAACGTCCTGACTTTC
CDR3 protein: CASSAFRTDGANVLTF

J gene: TRBJ1-1
D gene: -
V gene: TRBV21-1
clone size: -
CDR3 DNA: TGTGCCAGCAGCATGGCAGGGGGGAACACTGAAGCTTTCTTT
CDR3 protein: CASSMAGGNTEAFF

J gene: TRBJ1-5
D gene: -
V gene: TRBV19
clone size: -
CDR3 DNA: TGTGCCAGTAGTATCGCCACCGGGACAAAGAATCAGCCCCAGCATTTT
CDR3 protein: CASSIATGTKNQPQHF

J gene: TRBJ1-4
D gene: -
V gene: TRBV29-1
clone size: -
CDR3 DNA: TGCAGCGTTGACCCGGACGGTGGGAGGGAAAAACTGTTTTTT
CDR3 protein: CSVDPDGGREKLFF

J gene: TRBJ1-1
D gene: -
V gene: TRBV7-2
clone size: -
CDR3 DNA: TGTGCCAGCAGCTTAGCGGACTCGGGGAAAAAGGGCCCGTTT
CDR3 protein: CASSLADSGKKGPF

J gene: TRBJ2-7
D gene: -
V gene: TRBV7-6
clone size: -
CDR3 DNA: -
CDR3 protein: CASSFGPGAEQYF

J gene: TRBJ2-2
D gene: -
V gene: TRBV7-3
clone size: -
CDR3 DNA: TGTGCCAGCAGCTCAACACACTTGGGGGGTGCCGGGGAGCTGTTTTTT
CDR3 protein: CASSSTHLGGAGELFF

J gene: TRBJ2-1
D gene: TRBD2
V gene: TRBV4-2
clone size: once
CDR3 DNA: TGTGCCAGCAGCCAAGATCGGTGGACTAGCGGGGCTCCCTACAATGAGCAGTTCTTC
CDR3 protein: CASSQDRWTSGAPYNEQFF

J gene: TRBJ2-1
D gene: TRBD2
V gene: TRBV7-2
clone size: -
CDR3 DNA: TGTGCCAGCAGCGCCGGGACTACTGAGCAGTTCTTC
CDR3 protein: CASSAGTTEQFF

J gene: TRBJ2-7
D gene: -
V gene: TRBV5-1
clone size: -
CDR3 DNA: TGCGCCAGCAGCTCCGACAGCTTAGGGTACGAGCAGTACTTC
CDR3 protein: CASSSDSLGYEQYF

J gene: TRBJ2-7
D gene: TRBD1
V gene: TRBV4-1
clone size: -
CDR3 DNA: TGCGCCAGCAGCCAATTCCTTGCGGGACAGGGTGGAAGTGAGCAGTACTTC
CDR3 protein: CASSQFLAGQGGSEQYF

J gene: TRBJ1-6
D gene: -
V gene: TRBV2
clone size: -
CDR3 DNA: TGTGCCAGCAGGGGGGGGCAGACCCTTTATAATTCACCCCTCCACTTT
CDR3 protein: CASRGGQTLYNSPLHF

J gene: TRBJ2-7
D gene: -
V gene: TRBV7-2
clone size: few
CDR3 DNA: TGTGCCAGCAGCTTAGAACAGGGTGTCGAGCAGTACTTC
CDR3 protein: CASSLEQGVEQYF

J gene: TRBJ2-7
D gene: -
V gene: TRBV4-3
clone size: -
CDR3 DNA: TGCGCCAGCAGCCAAACCGGGAGAGACGAGCAGTACTTC
CDR3 protein: CASSQTGRDEQYF

J gene: TRBJ2-1
D gene: TRBD2
V gene: TRBV7-2
clone size: -
CDR3 DNA: TGTGCCAGCAGGTCTACTAGCGGGGGGGCAGAAAATGAGCAGTTCTTC
CDR3 protein: CASRSTSGGAENEQFF

J gene: TRBJ2-5
D gene: -
V gene: TRBV27
clone size: -
CDR3 DNA: TGTGCCAGCAGTTTAGCGTCGGGTGGCGCAGGGGAGACCCAGTACTTC
CDR3 protein: CASSLASGGAGETQYF

J gene: TRBJ2-7
D gene: -
V gene: TRBV30
clone size: -
CDR3 DNA: TGTGCCTGGAGTGCCCTCCAGGGTTACGAGCAGTACTTC
CDR3 protein: CAWSALQGYEQYF

J gene: TRBJ2-7
D gene: TRBD2
V gene: TRBV11-1
clone size: -
CDR3 DNA: TGTGCCAGCAGCCTCCTCCGGGGGGTAGGCTACGAGCAGTACTTC
CDR3 protein: CASSLLRGVGYEQYF

J gene: TRBJ2-7
D gene: -
V gene: TRBV28
clone size: -
CDR3 DNA: TGTGCCAGCAGGTTCCCAGATTCCTACGAGCAGTACTTC
CDR3 protein: CASRFPDSYEQYF

J gene: TRBJ2-4
D gene: -
V gene: TRBV7-2
clone size: -
CDR3 DNA: TGTGCCAGCAGCTTAGCCGGTAGCGGAGACCTAGCCAAAAACATTCAGTACTTC
CDR3 protein: CASSLAGSGDLAKNIQYF

J gene: TRBJ2-4
D gene: TRBD1
V gene: TRBV7-2
clone size: -
CDR3 DNA: TGTGCCAGCAGCCGGGACAGAGCCAAAAACATTCAGTACTTC
CDR3 protein: CASSRDRAKNIQYF

J gene: TRBJ2-5
D gene: TRBD1
V gene: TRBV30
clone size: -
CDR3 DNA: TGTGCCTGGAGTCGACAGGGATACCAAGAGACCCAGTACTTC
CDR3 protein: CAWSRQGYQETQYF

J gene: TRBJ2-2
D gene: -
V gene: TRBV5-4
clone size: -
CDR3 DNA: TGTGCCAGCAGCGCTACCCTCGGGGACACCGGGGAGCTGTTTTTT
CDR3 protein: CASSATLGDTGELFF

J gene: TRBJ2-7
D gene: TRBD2
V gene: TRBV5-1
clone size: -
CDR3 DNA: TGCGCCAGCAGCTTGGGGGGACTAGCGGGAAATGAGCAGTACTTC
CDR3 protein: CASSLGGLAGNEQYF

J gene: TRBJ2-1
D gene: TRBD2
V gene: TRBV19
clone size: -
CDR3 DNA: TGTGCCAGTAGTACCCCGACTAGCGGGTTTTGGAATGAGCAGTTCTTC
CDR3 protein: CASSTPTSGFWNEQFF

J gene: TRBJ2-3
D gene: TRBD2
V gene: TRBV7-2
clone size: few
CDR3 DNA: TGTGCCAGCAGCTATAGTGGTGGTAGCGGGGGCACAGATACGCAGTATTTT
CDR3 protein: CASSYSGGSGGTDTQYF

J gene: TRBJ1-1
D gene: -
V gene: TRBV5-1
clone size: few
CDR3 DNA: TGCGCCAGCAGCTTGGAACAGGGATGGGGGTTCGATGAAGCTTTCTTT
CDR3 protein: CASSLEQGWGFDEAFF